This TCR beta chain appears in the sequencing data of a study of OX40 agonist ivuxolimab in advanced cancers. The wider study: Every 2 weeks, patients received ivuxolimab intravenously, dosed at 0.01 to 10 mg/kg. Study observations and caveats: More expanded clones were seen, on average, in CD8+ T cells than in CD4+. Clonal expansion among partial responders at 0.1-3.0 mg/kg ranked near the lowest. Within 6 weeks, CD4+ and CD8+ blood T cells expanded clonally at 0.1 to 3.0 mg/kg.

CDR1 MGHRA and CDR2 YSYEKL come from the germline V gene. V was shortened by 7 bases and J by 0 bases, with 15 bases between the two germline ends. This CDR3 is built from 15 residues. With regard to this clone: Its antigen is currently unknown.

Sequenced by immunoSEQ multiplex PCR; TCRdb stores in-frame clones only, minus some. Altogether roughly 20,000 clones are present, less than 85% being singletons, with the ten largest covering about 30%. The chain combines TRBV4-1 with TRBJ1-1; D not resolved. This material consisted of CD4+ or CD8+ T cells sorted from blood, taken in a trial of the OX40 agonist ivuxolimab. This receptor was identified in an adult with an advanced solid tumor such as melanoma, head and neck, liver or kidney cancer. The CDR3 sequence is CASTSTASMNTEAFF. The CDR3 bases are TGCGCCAGCACCTCGACGGCAAGTATGAACACTGAAGCTTTCTTT.